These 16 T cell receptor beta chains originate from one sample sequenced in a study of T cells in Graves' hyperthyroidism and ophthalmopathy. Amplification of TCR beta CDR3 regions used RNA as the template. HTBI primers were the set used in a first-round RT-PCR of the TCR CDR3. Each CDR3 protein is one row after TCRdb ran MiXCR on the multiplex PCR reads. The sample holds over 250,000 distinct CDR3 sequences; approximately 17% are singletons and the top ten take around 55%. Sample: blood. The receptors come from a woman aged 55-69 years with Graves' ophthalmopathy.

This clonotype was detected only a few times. Here the CDR3 DNA reads TGCGCCAGCAGCTTGCAGGTGGGGAGTGGTGAGCAGTTCTTC. This gives the protein CASSLQVGSGEQFF. The chain uses TRBV5-1 and TRBJ2-1, with a weak D call TRBD2 (5 bases). V gave up 1 base and J gave up 9 bases, with 14 bases separating them. CDR3 length: 14 amino acids. Germline V gene sequence: CDR1 SGHRS, CDR2 YFSETQ.

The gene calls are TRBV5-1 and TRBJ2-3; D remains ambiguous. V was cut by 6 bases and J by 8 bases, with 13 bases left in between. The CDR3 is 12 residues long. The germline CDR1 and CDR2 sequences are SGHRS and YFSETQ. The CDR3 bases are TGCGCCAGCAACGACGGCGCTGGTACGCAGTATTTT. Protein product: CASNDGAGTQYF.

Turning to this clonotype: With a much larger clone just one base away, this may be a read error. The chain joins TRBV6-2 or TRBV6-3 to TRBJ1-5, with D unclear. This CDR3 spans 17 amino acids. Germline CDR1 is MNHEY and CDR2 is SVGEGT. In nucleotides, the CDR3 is TGTGCCAGCGGTTATGTTCGGGTTGGGAGGTCGGATCAGCCCCAGCATTTT. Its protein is CASGYVRVGRSDQPQHF.

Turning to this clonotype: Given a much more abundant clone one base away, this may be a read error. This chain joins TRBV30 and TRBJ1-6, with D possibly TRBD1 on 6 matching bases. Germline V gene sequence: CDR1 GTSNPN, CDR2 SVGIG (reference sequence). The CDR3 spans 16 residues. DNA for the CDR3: TGTGCCTGGAGTGTACGGGGCAGGGGATCGGATTCACCCCTCCGCTTT. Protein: CAWSVRGRGSDSPLRF.

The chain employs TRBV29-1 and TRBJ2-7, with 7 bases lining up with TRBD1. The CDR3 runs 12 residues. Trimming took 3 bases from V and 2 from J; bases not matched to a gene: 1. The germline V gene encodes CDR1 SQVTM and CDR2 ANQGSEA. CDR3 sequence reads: CSVEQGAYEQYF. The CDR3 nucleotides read TGCAGCGTTGAGCAGGGGGCCTACGAGCAGTACTTC.

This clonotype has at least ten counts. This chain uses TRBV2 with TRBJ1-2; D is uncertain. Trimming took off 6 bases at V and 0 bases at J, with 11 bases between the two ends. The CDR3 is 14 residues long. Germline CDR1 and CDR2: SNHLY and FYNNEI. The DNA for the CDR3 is TGTGCCAGCAGACGTTACGAGTCTAACTATGGCTACACCTTC. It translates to CASRRYESNYGYTF.

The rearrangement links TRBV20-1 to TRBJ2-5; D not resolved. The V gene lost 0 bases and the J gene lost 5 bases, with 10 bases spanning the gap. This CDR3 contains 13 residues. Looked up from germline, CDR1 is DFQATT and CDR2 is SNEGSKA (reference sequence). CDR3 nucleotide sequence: TGCAGTGCTAGAGATTCCCCCTGGGAGACCCAGTACTTC. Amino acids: CSARDSPWETQYF.

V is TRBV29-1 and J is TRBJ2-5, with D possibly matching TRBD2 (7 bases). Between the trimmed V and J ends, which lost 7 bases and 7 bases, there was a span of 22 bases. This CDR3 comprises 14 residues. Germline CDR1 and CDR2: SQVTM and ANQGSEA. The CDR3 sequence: CSAEGGARVWTQYF. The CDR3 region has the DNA TGCAGCGCCGAGGGGGGGGCCCGGGTTTGGACCCAGTACTTC.

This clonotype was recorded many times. CDR3 amino acids: CASRQGGLNTEAFF. CDR3 sequence (DNA): TGTGCCAGCAGGCAAGGGGGCTTGAACACTGAAGCTTTCTTT. The chain recombines TRBV7-3 with TRBJ1-1; 7 bases line up with TRBD1. Germline V lookup: CDR1 SGHTA, CDR2 FQGTGA. The CDR3 has 14 residues. Trimming cost V 6 bases and J 0 bases; bases outside gene matches: 4.

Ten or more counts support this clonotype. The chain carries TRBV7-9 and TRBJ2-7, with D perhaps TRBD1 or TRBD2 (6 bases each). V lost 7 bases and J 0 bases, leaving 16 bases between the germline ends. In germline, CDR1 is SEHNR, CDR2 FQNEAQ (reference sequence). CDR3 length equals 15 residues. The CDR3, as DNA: TGTGCCAGCATTGACTTATCGGGGGCCTCCTACGAGCAGTACTTC. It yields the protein CASIDLSGASYEQYF.

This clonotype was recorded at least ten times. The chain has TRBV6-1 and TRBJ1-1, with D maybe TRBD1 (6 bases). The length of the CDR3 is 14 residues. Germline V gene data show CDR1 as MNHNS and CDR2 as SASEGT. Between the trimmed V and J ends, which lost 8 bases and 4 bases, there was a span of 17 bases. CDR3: CASQVSAGVTEAFF. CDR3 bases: TGTGCCAGCCAAGTTTCGGCAGGGGTCACTGAAGCTTTCTTT.

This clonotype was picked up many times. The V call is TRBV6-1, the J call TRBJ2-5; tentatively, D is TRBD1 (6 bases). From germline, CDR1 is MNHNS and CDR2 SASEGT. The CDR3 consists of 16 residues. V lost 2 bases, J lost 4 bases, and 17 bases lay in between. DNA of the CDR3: TGTGCCAGCAGTGAACGTCCAGGGGTGGACCTAGAGACCCAGTACTTC. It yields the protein CASSERPGVDLETQYF.

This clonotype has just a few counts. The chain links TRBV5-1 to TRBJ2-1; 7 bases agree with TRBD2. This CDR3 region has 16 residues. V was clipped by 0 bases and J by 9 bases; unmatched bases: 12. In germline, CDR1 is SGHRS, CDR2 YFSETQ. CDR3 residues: CASSLVLAGDGGEQFF. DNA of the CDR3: TGCGCCAGCAGCTTGGTACTGGCGGGAGATGGCGGTGAGCAGTTCTTC.

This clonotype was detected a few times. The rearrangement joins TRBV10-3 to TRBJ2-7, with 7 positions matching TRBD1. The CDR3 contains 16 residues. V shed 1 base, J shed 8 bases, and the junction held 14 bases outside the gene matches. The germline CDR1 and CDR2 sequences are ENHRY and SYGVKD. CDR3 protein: CAISELVTGTSFQQYF. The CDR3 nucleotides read TGTGCCATCAGTGAGTTGGTGACAGGGACCTCCTTCCAGCAGTACTTC.

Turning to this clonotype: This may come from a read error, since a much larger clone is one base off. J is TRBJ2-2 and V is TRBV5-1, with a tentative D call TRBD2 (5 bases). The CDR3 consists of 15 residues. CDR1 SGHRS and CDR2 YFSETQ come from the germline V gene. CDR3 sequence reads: CASSLGLDNTGEPFF. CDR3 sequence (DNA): TGCGCCAGCAGCTTGGGCCTAGATAACACCGGGGAGCCGTTTTTT.

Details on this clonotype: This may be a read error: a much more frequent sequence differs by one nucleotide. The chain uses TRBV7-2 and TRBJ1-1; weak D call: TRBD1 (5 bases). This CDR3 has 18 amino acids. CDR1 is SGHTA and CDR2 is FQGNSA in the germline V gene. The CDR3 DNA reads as TGTGCCAGCAGCTTAGGGGTTGGGGTAAGCAAGGAGGACACTGAAGCTTCCTTT. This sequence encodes CASSLGVGVSKEDTEASF.